This T cell receptor beta chain was sequenced in a study of blood T cell repertoires in COVID-19 (dated by TCRdb to 2018 to 2020). Study-level background: Samples covering the acute and convalescent phases of COVID-19 were provided by collaborators in the United States, Italy and Spain. The material from the prospective study consisted of cDNA or gDNA derived from T cells, B-cell-depleted T cells, or PBMCs. Subjects who had been exposed to COVID-19, were actively infected with it, or had recovered from it provided the deeply sampled blood TCRbeta repertoires that made up the dataset. A freely available public database, intended as a resource for researchers studying the immune response to SARS-CoV-2, is where the repertoires were released. Samples were obtained from the ongoing ImmuneRACE study (first 160 participants) and from 1,200 or so subjects provided by 6 global collaborators. Nearly every sample came with metadata listing a de-identified subject ID, COVID-19 status, age in years and sex. Where available, HLA class I and class II types were obtained from metadata supplied by the sample provider rather than from assay-based typing.

Study-wide conclusions, independent of this receptor: Clinical and demographic metadata were provided uncurated, with the amount varying by source and participant.

Sequences MNHEY (CDR1) and SMNVEV (CDR2) are obtained from the germline V gene (reference sequence). The CDR3, from cysteine to phenylalanine, totals 19 residues. The only DNA kept is the CDR3, 57 bases in frame from the first base. The junction carries 28 bases between V and J, which are trimmed by 5 bases and 5 bases respectively. Collaborating institutions collected whole blood in K2EDTA tubes following their own protocols. For TCRbeta analysis, collaborators shipped samples in one of three forms: frozen whole blood, isolated PBMCs, or DNA extracted from either of those sample types. This clone was found once. Its cognate antigen has yet to be identified. No much larger clonotype is one base removed from it; base qualities were not supplied. TCRbeta CDR3 regions were amplified from genomic DNA using the immunoSEQ Assay, a bias-controlled multiplex PCR. The study's processing was this. The number of nucleated cells in each sample was estimated from the amplification of reference gene primers within the assay. To quantify the absolute abundance of each unique TCRbeta CDR3 rearrangement, sequence reads were collapsed and filtered. For each sample, productive Simpson clonality was calculated by taking the square root of Simpson's diversity index across productive rearrangements. TCRdb's version of the immuneACCESS table is confined to in-frame rearrangements and falls short of the full clone set. An unresolved V gene accounts for under half of the shortfall where checked; the remainder is of unknown origin. V and J calls and clone size are those listed in that table; D and trimming were worked out from the DNA. Across this sample there are more than 110,000 clones, with approximately 85% seen only once. Less than 5% of the sample is taken by the ten largest.

The receptor was derived from a woman of 80 years or more with acute or convalescent COVID-19. Material: peripheral blood. Here the chain combines TRBV27 and TRBJ1-5; a tentative D match to TRBD1 spans 6 bases. The DNA sequence is TGTGCCAGCAGTAAAACGCGGACAGTCCTTGGGGATCGGGATCAGCCCCAGCATTTT. The translation is CASSKTRTVLGDRDQPQHF.